This is a list of T cell receptor beta chains from one sample in a study of blood T cell repertoires in COVID-19. Some clones are missing from TCRdb's copy, which holds only in-frame ones; the method was immunoSEQ multiplex PCR. The sample yields nearly 350,000 clones, around 86% seen once. The sequenced sample consisted of peripheral blood. The receptor source for this set is a woman aged 50 to 60 with COVID-19, enrolled during active disease. The CDR3 runs from the conserved cysteine through the conserved F or W. The D gene is left open where the match is weak. A row's size may be missing; if present it is once, few, many or a size class.

cdr3_aa | cdr3_nt | clone_size | j_call | v_call | cdr3_length | d_call
CASRATGGRGTEAFF | TGCGCCAGCAGAGCAACAGGGGGCCGGGGAACTGAAGCTTTCTTT | - | TRBJ1-1 | TRBV10-2 | 15 | TRBD1
CASSQFQTGGHGYTF | TGCGCCAGCAGCCAGTTTCAGACAGGGGGCCACGGCTACACCTTC | - | TRBJ1-2 | TRBV4-1 | 15 | TRBD1
CAWIHREETQYF | TGTGCCTGGATCCACAGGGAGGAGACCCAGTACTTC | - | TRBJ2-5 | TRBV30 | 12 | -
CASSVEGQGRYNEQFF | TGTGCCAGCAGCGTAGAGGGACAGGGGAGATACAATGAGCAGTTCTTC | - | TRBJ2-1 | TRBV9 | 16 | TRBD1
CASSESFGGLAFF | TGTGCCAGCAGTGAAAGTTTTGGGGGGTTGGCTTTCTTT | - | TRBJ1-1 | TRBV2 | 13 | -
CASSLGLAGNNEQFF | TGTGCTAGCAGCTTGGGACTAGCGGGAAACAATGAGCAGTTCTTC | - | TRBJ2-1 | TRBV7-7 | 15 | TRBD2
CASSLSRVAGLNTEAFF | TGTGCCAGCAGCTTGTCGCGTGTGGCAGGCTTGAACACTGAAGCTTTCTTT | - | TRBJ1-1 | TRBV5-6 | 17 | -
CAWGQGSVMNTEAFF | TGTGCCTGGGGACAGGGGTCGGTAATGAACACTGAAGCTTTCTTT | - | TRBJ1-1 | TRBV30 | 15 | TRBD1
CASSYSKGPLTEAFF | TGTGCCAGCAGTTACTCGAAGGGGCCACTAACTGAAGCTTTCTTT | - | TRBJ1-1 | TRBV6-2/TRBV6-3 | 15 | -
CASSLVGGTNTEAFF | TGTGCCAGCAGCTTGGTAGGGGGCACGAACACTGAAGCTTTCTTT | - | TRBJ1-1 | TRBV5-6 | 15 | TRBD1
CASQLPGAIEGELFF | TGTGCCAGCCAATTGCCGGGAGCCATAGAGGGGGAGCTGTTTTTT | few | TRBJ2-2 | TRBV18 | 15 | -
CASSLAGTGIYGYTF | TGTGCCAGCAGCTTGGCCGGGACAGGGATCTATGGCTACACCTTC | - | TRBJ1-2 | TRBV5-4 | 15 | TRBD1
CASSLGGGILQFF | TGTGCCAGCAGCTTGGGGGGAGGAATTCTGCAGTTCTTC | - | TRBJ2-1 | TRBV5-4 | 13 | -
CASSYLGGDGYTF | TGTGCCAGCAGTTACCTTGGAGGTGACGGCTACACCTTC | once | TRBJ1-2 | TRBV6-2/TRBV6-3 | 13 | -
CASRASRGREANVLTF | TGTGCCAGCAGGGCCAGCCGCGGGAGGGAGGCCAACGTCCTGACTTTC | - | TRBJ2-6 | TRBV6-4 | 16 | TRBD2
CASSYSSSGATDTQYF | TGTGCCAGCAGTTACTCTTCCAGCGGGGCGACAGATACGCAGTATTTT | - | TRBJ2-3 | TRBV6-5 | 16 | TRBD2
CASSPSSGMAEAFF | TGTGCCAGCAGCCCCTCGTCAGGGATGGCTGAAGCTTTCTTT | - | TRBJ1-1 | TRBV3-1/TRBV3-2 | 14 | -
CASSRDRGGLAEQFF | TGTGCCAGCAGCCGGGACAGGGGTGGCCTAGCGGAGCAGTTCTTC | - | TRBJ2-1 | TRBV7-2 | 15 | TRBD1
CASSEAIRIGQTNQPQHF | TGTGCCAGCAGTGAAGCAATACGGATTGGACAGACCAATCAGCCCCAGCATTTT | - | TRBJ1-5 | TRBV2 | 18 | -
CASSLDPGLVDTQYF | TGTGCCAGCAGCTTAGATCCAGGGTTGGTAGATACGCAGTATTTT | - | TRBJ2-3 | TRBV11-2 | 15 | -
CASRTGGTSNQPQHF | TGTGCCAGCAGGACAGGGGGTACGAGCAATCAGCCCCAGCATTTT | few | TRBJ1-5 | TRBV2 | 15 | TRBD1
CASSPGLAGTGELFF | TGTGCCAGCAGCCCCGGACTAGCGGGCACCGGGGAGCTGTTTTTT | - | TRBJ2-2 | TRBV7-3 | 15 | TRBD2
CASSQGETGGAWNGYTF | TGCGCCAGCAGTCAGGGAGAAACAGGGGGCGCTTGGAATGGCTACACCTTC | - | TRBJ1-2 | TRBV23-1 | 17 | TRBD1
CASSPRGVFAYEQYF | TGTGCCAGCTCACCACGGGGAGTTTTTGCCTACGAGCAGTACTTC | - | TRBJ2-7 | TRBV18 | 15 | -
CASSQDQVLYTGELFF | TGTGCCAGCAGCCAAGATCAGGTTCTGTACACCGGGGAGCTGTTTTTT | - | TRBJ2-2 | TRBV3-1/TRBV3-2 | 16 | -
CASSIDEQFF | TGTGCCAGCAGCATAGATGAGCAGTTCTTC | - | TRBJ2-1 | TRBV12-1 | 10 | -
CASSSLEEDTQYF | TGTGCCAGCAGCTCCCTCGAGGAAGATACGCAGTATTTT | - | TRBJ2-3 | TRBV7-2 | 13 | -
CSVPKGGTGGSEQYF | TGCAGCGTTCCCAAAGGGGGGACAGGGGGCTCCGAGCAGTACTTC | - | TRBJ2-7 | TRBV29-1 | 15 | TRBD1
CATKGEINYGYTF | TGTGCCACCAAGGGGGAGATTAACTATGGCTACACCTTC | - | TRBJ1-2 | TRBV28 | 13 | -
CAWSVAYEQFF | TGTGCCTGGAGTGTAGCATATGAGCAGTTCTTC | - | TRBJ2-1 | TRBV30 | 11 | -
CASSLPMGQNTEAFF | TGTGCCAGCAGCCTACCTATGGGGCAGAACACTGAAGCTTTCTTT | - | TRBJ1-1 | TRBV5-4 | 15 | -
CASSHRTGNTEAFF | TGCGCCAGCAGCCACCGGACAGGGAATACTGAAGCTTTCTTT | - | TRBJ1-1 | TRBV4-1 | 14 | TRBD1
CASSPGTGYEQYF | TGTGCCAGCTCACCAGGGACAGGTTACGAGCAGTACTTC | few | TRBJ2-7 | TRBV18 | 13 | TRBD1
CASSTQGRGYSYTF | TGTGCCAGCAGTACGCAAGGACGGGGTTATAGCTACACCTTC | many | TRBJ1-2 | TRBV6-6 | 14 | -
CASSFNGQGYNSPLHF | TGTGCCAGCAGCTTTAATGGACAGGGGTATAATTCACCCCTCCACTTT | - | TRBJ1-6 | TRBV5-4 | 16 | TRBD1
CASSEGAPYEQYF | TGTGCCAGCAGTGAGGGGGCCCCCTACGAGCAGTACTTC | - | TRBJ2-7 | TRBV2 | 13 | -
CASSAGTSGAAGQYF | TGTGCCAGTAGTGCGGGGACTAGCGGGGCCGCCGGGCAGTACTTC | - | TRBJ2-7 | TRBV19 | 15 | TRBD2
CASSPGTGRDTQYF | TGCGCCAGCAGTCCTGGGACAGGGCGGGATACGCAGTATTTT | - | TRBJ2-3 | TRBV5-1 | 14 | TRBD1
CASSLVSANTGELFF | TGCGCCAGCAGCTTGGTGAGCGCGAACACCGGGGAGCTGTTTTTT | - | TRBJ2-2 | TRBV5-1 | 15 | -
CASSLSGQGNSPLHF | TGTGCCAGTAGTTTATCGGGACAGGGGAATTCACCCCTCCACTTT | - | TRBJ1-6 | TRBV19 | 15 | TRBD1
CASTPGLLGTEAFF | TGTGCCAGCACCCCAGGGTTGTTAGGGACTGAAGCTTTCTTT | - | TRBJ1-1 | TRBV11-3 | 14 | -
CASSLVRQSNFGNTIYF | TGTGCCAGCAGCTTAGTCAGACAGTCGAATTTCGGAAACACCATATATTTT | - | TRBJ1-3 | TRBV11-3 | 17 | -
CASSISGSEQYF | TGTGCCAGTAGTATTTCGGGGAGCGAGCAGTACTTC | - | TRBJ2-7 | TRBV19 | 12 | -
CASSSGTGPYGYTF | TGTGCCAGCAGCTCCGGGACAGGACCCTATGGCTACACCTTC | - | TRBJ1-2 | TRBV7-2 | 14 | TRBD1
CASSLASGHRSGNTIYF | TGTGCCAGCAGCTTAGCTTCCGGACACCGCTCTGGAAACACCATATATTTT | few | TRBJ1-3 | TRBV7-8 | 17 | -
CASSLGEVGDEQYF | TGTGCCAGCAGCTTGGGGGAGGTTGGGGACGAGCAGTACTTC | - | TRBJ2-7 | TRBV5-8 | 14 | -
CASSLKRTGLSTEAFF | TGTGCCAGCTCACTGAAAAGGACAGGGTTGAGCACTGAAGCTTTCTTT | once | TRBJ1-1 | TRBV18 | 16 | TRBD1
CASTTGDGNTEAFF | TGTGCCAGCACGACAGGGGATGGGAACACTGAAGCTTTCTTT | - | TRBJ1-1 | TRBV6-5 | 14 | TRBD1
CASSVRTSGSDEQFF | TGCGCCAGCAGTGTTCGGACTAGCGGGAGTGATGAGCAGTTCTTC | - | TRBJ2-1 | TRBV10-1 | 15 | TRBD2
CASSEDRNSPLHF | TGTGCCAGCAGTGAAGACAGGAATTCACCCCTCCACTTT | - | TRBJ1-6 | TRBV6-1 | 13 | -
CASSVGRGPMAETQYF | TGTGCCAGCAGCGTAGGAAGGGGGCCCATGGCGGAGACCCAGTACTTC | - | TRBJ2-5 | TRBV9 | 16 | TRBD1
CASGRGTDTQYF | TGTGCCAGCGGGAGGGGCACAGATACGCAGTATTTT | - | TRBJ2-3 | TRBV5-4 | 12 | TRBD2
CASRLGTGWFQPQHF | TGTGCCAGTAGACTCGGGACAGGGTGGTTCCAGCCCCAGCATTTT | - | TRBJ1-5 | TRBV19 | 15 | TRBD1
CASSDGLASRKEQYF | TGTGCCAGCAGCGATGGACTAGCATCTAGGAAGGAGCAGTACTTC | - | TRBJ2-7 | TRBV2 | 15 | TRBD2
CASREGLAGTYEQYF | TGCGCCAGCAGGGAGGGACTAGCGGGAACCTACGAGCAGTACTTC | - | TRBJ2-7 | TRBV5-1 | 15 | TRBD2
CASSPFRGHQNTEAFF | TGTGCCAGCAGCCCCTTCCGAGGACACCAGAACACTGAAGCTTTCTTT | - | TRBJ1-1 | TRBV6-2/TRBV6-3 | 16 | -